The clone carrying this T cell receptor (beta chain) occurred many times. Its antigen remains unknown. This sample is drawn from a study of Graves' ophthalmopathy and Graves' hyperthyroidism. Study results and caveats: Both a roughly 70% sensitivity and an approximately 72% specificity characterized the model's predictions of ophthalmopathy progression.

CDR1 SGHRS and CDR2 YFSETQ come from the germline V gene. The CDR3 contains 16 residues. V lost 0 bases and J lost 0; bases outside the gene matches: 5. RNA transcripts served as template for amplifying TCR beta CDR3 sequences. A first-round RT-PCR used HTBI primers, followed by a second-round multiplex PCR. A single record per CDR3 protein comes from TCRdb applying MiXCR to the multiplex PCR reads. The sample comprises over 650,000 distinct CDR3 sequences, approximately 39% of which are singletons, and over 2.5% rests with the top ten. The chain has TRBV5-1 and TRBJ1-2, with 7 bases matching TRBD1. The source material was peripheral blood. The clonotype was recovered from an adult man with Graves' ophthalmopathy. For the CDR3, the DNA is TGCGCCAGCAGCTTGGGAACAGGGGAAGCTAACTATGGCTACACCTTC. It specifies CASSLGTGEANYGYTF.